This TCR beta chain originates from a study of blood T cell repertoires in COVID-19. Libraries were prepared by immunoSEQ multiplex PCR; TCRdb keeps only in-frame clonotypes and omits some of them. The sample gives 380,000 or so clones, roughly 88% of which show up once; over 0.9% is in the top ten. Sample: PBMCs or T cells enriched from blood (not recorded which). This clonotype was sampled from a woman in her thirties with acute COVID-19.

The DNA of the CDR3 is TGCGCCAGCAGCTCGCGGACAGGGGGCGGCGAGCAGTACTTC. Amino acid sequence: CASSSRTGGGEQYF. The genes are TRBV5-1 and TRBJ2-7; the match to TRBD1 covers 11 bases. V gave up 3 bases and J gave up 6 bases; unmatched junction bases: 5. The germline V gene encodes CDR1 SGHRS and CDR2 YFSETQ. The CDR3 runs 14 residues. The whole variable domain, remainder taken from reference TRBV5-1 and TRBJ2-7, is KAGVTQTPRYLIKTRGQQVTLSCSPISGHRSVSWYQQTPGQGLQFLFEYFSETQRNKGNFPGRFSGRQFSNSRSEMNVSTLELGDSALYLCASSSRTGGGEQYFGPGTRLTVT.